Listed below are T cell receptor beta chains from one sample, sequenced in a study of control samples from healthy donors and cancer patients. Libraries were prepared by immunoSEQ multiplex PCR; TCRdb keeps only in-frame clonotypes and omits some of them. The sample comprises approximately 160,000 clones, 80% to 95% of which are singletons, and roughly 2% rests with the top ten. Sample: blood. All receptors come from a woman between 40 and 50 years old in good health. Both conserved end residues are part of each CDR3. D genes are given only for firm matches. A clone size is listed for some rows: how often the clone was seen (once, few, many), or a class if it is expanded.

>TRBD2|TRBJ2-2|-|TRBV11-3
TGTGCCAGCAGCTCCCGGGACCCGGGGGGCACCGGGGAGCTGTTTTTT
CASSSRDPGGTGELFF
>TRBD1|TRBJ1-3|-|TRBV2
TGTGCCAGCAACGAAGCGACAGGGCGGGATGGAAACACCATATATTTT
CASNEATGRDGNTIYF
>TRBD1|TRBJ1-1|-|TRBV18
TGTGCCAGCTCACCGGGACAGGGAATAGGAACTGAAGCTTTCTTT
CASSPGQGIGTEAFF
>-|TRBJ2-1|-|TRBV5-6
TGTGCCAGCAGCTTAGTGGGGGCCACCTACAATGAGCAGTTCTTC
CASSLVGATYNEQFF
>-|TRBJ1-2|-|TRBV19
TGTGCCAGTGGAGGGGGTTGGGGAAACTATGGCTACACCTTC
CASGGGWGNYGYTF
>TRBD1|TRBJ2-2|-|TRBV7-3
TGTGCCAGCAGCCCGACAGGGATTGGCACCGGGGAGCTGTTTTTT
CASSPTGIGTGELFF
>-|TRBJ2-2|-|TRBV15
TGTGCCACCAGCCTAGATCGAGACGGGGGTTCCACCGGGGAGCTGTTTTTT
CATSLDRDGGSTGELFF
>-|TRBJ1-2|-|TRBV12-3/TRBV12-4
TGTGCCAGCTCCCGAGGCTATGGCTACACCTTC
CASSRGYGYTF
>-|TRBJ1-4|-|TRBV4-1
TGCGCCAGCAGACCTGGTTGGGGGTATGAAAAACTGTTTTTT
CASRPGWGYEKLFF
>-|TRBJ1-2|-|TRBV7-2
TGTGCCAGCAGCTTAGTAGGTTTGGGAGGCTACACCTTC
CASSLVGLGGYTF
>-|TRBJ1-3|-|TRBV6-5
TGTGCCAGCAGGGGCCTCTCTGGAAACACCATATATTTT
CASRGLSGNTIYF
>-|TRBJ1-1|-|TRBV4-1
TGCGCCAGCAGGAATGAGATTGGGATGAACACTGAAGCTTTCTTT
CASRNEIGMNTEAFF
>-|TRBJ1-1|-|TRBV7-9
TGTGCCAGCAGCTCTTCGGATCAGAGGAACACTGAAGCTTTCTTT
CASSSSDQRNTEAFF
>-|TRBJ1-1|-|TRBV19
TGTGCCAGTAGTCTTATCCGGGACGCCGAAACTGAAGCTTTCTTT
CASSLIRDAETEAFF
>-|TRBJ2-2|-|TRBV7-2
TGTGCCAGCAGTAATCCTAGGGCCCCCGGGGAGCTGTTTTTT
CASSNPRAPGELFF
>-|TRBJ2-7|-|TRBV12-3/TRBV12-4
TGTGCCAGCAGTTATGGGGGATTATACGAGCAGTACTTC
CASSYGGLYEQYF
>-|TRBJ1-1|-|TRBV6-1
TGTGCCAGCAGTGAAAGGGAGAACACTGAAGCTTTCTTT
CASSERENTEAFF
>-|TRBJ1-6|-|TRBV6-5
TGTGCCAGCAGTTACTCGTTGACTAAGTATTCACCCCTCCACTTT
CASSYSLTKYSPLHF
>TRBD2|TRBJ2-5|-|TRBV2
TGTGCCAGCAGGGCAACTAGCGGGGGCCCTGGGACCCAGTACTTC
CASRATSGGPGTQYF
>-|TRBJ2-2|-|TRBV12-3/TRBV12-4
TGTGCCAGCAGTGCGCTTAGAGGCGGGGAGCTGTTTTTT
CASSALRGGELFF
>-|TRBJ2-5|-|TRBV11-3
TGTGCCAGCAGCTTGGGGGGTCTGGGGGCCCAGTACTTC
CASSLGGLGAQYF
>TRBD1|TRBJ1-6|-|TRBV2
TGTGCCAGCAGTGAAAGGACAGGGAGGGGGCCCCTCCACTTT
CASSERTGRGPLHF
>-|TRBJ1-3|-|TRBV18
TGTGCCAGCTCACCGAACCGAGGGCCCAGCTCTGGAAACACCATATATTTT
CASSPNRGPSSGNTIYF
>-|TRBJ2-1|-|TRBV2
TGTGCCAGCAGTATCGGGGAGAGCTCCTACAATGAGCAGTTCTTC
CASSIGESSYNEQFF
>-|TRBJ1-3|-|TRBV27
TGTGCCAGCCAAGGCCAGGGAAACTCTGGAAACACCATATATTTT
CASQGQGNSGNTIYF
>-|TRBJ2-4|-|TRBV19
TGTGCCTGCCGAAGGGGCCACATTCAGTACTTC
CACRRGHIQYF
>-|TRBJ2-6|-|TRBV7-9
TGTGCCAGCAGCTTAGTTTCGGGCTCTGGGGCCAACGTCCTGACTTTC
CASSLVSGSGANVLTF
>TRBD2|TRBJ2-7|-|TRBV11-3
TGTGCCAGCAGCTCCGCGTTAGCGGGGGGGCCCTCCTACGAGCAGTACTTC
CASSSALAGGPSYEQYF
>-|TRBJ1-1|-|TRBV5-4
TGTGCCAGCAGCTTGGAGCGCGGAGGGGACACTGAAGCTTTCTTT
CASSLERGGDTEAFF
>TRBD2|TRBJ2-3|-|TRBV7-9
TGTGCCAGCAGCGAACGCGCAGGGACTATCACAGATACGCAGTATTTT
CASSERAGTITDTQYF
>-|TRBJ1-2|-|TRBV5-1
TGCGCCAGCTCCCCTGCTCCGCAGGCCGCCGTCGGCTACACCTTC
CASSPAPQAAVGYTF
>-|TRBJ1-1|-|TRBV6-5
TGTGCCAGCAGTTTAAGGGAATACACTGAAGCTTTCTTT
CASSLREYTEAFF
>TRBD2|TRBJ2-2|-|TRBV11-1
TGTGCCAGCAGCCGACCGGGACTAGCTGTTACCGGGGAGCTGTTTTTT
CASSRPGLAVTGELFF
>TRBD2|TRBJ2-2|-|TRBV3-1/TRBV3-2
TGTGCCAGCAGCTCCCGGACTAGCGGGGGGATCGGGGAGCTGTTTTTT
CASSSRTSGGIGELFF
>TRBD1|TRBJ2-2|few|TRBV19
TGTGCCAGTACATCCCCAGGGGGTGTGTACACCGGGGAGCTGTTTTTT
CASTSPGGVYTGELFF
>TRBD1|TRBJ1-1|-|TRBV18
TGTGCCAGCTCACCATCCACAGGGGGCGCGGGCCCTGAAGCTTTCTTT
CASSPSTGGAGPEAFF
>-|TRBJ1-1|-|TRBV6-2/TRBV6-3
TGTGCCAGCAGTTACGACGGCTTCCGGCTCACAGACTTCTTT
CASSYDGFRLTDFF
>TRBD1|TRBJ2-2|once|TRBV3-1/TRBV3-2
TGTGCCAGCAGCCAGGTACCGGGACAGGGGGCAAACACCGGGGAGCTGTTTTTT
CASSQVPGQGANTGELFF
>TRBD1|TRBJ1-2|once|TRBV29-1
TGCAGCGTACCGGGACAGGGGGCGTATGGCTACACCTTC
CSVPGQGAYGYTF
>-|TRBJ1-5|-|TRBV19
TGTGCCAGTAGTATTTATAGAGAACTTCGTAGTCAGCCCCAGCATTTT
CASSIYRELRSQPQHF
>-|TRBJ1-1|once|TRBV6-5
TGTGCCAGCGCCCGGGTAACTGAAGCTTTCTTT
CASARVTEAFF
>TRBD1|TRBJ1-6|-|TRBV19
TGTGCCAGTAGGGACCAGGGGGCCGGGCTTAATTCACCCCTCCACTTT
CASRDQGAGLNSPLHF
>TRBD1|TRBJ1-1|-|TRBV3-1/TRBV3-2
TGTGCCAGCAGCGGGGACAGATCGAACACTGAAGCTTTCTTT
CASSGDRSNTEAFF
>-|TRBJ1-2|-|TRBV19
TGTGCCAGTAGTATCCCTCATAACTATGGCTACACCTTC
CASSIPHNYGYTF
>-|TRBJ2-5|-|TRBV6-1
TGTGCCAGCAGTGAAGGGGGTTCAGGGTACCCGAAGACCCAGTACTTC
CASSEGGSGYPKTQYF
>-|TRBJ1-2|-|TRBV28
TGTGCCAGCACTATCCGGAGTATTTGGGGGCGTAACTATGGCTACACCTTC
CASTIRSIWGRNYGYTF
>-|TRBJ1-2|-|TRBV12-3/TRBV12-4
TGTGCCAGCAGCCTCTCCGGAGGCTATGGCTACACCTTC
CASSLSGGYGYTF
>TRBD1|TRBJ1-5|-|TRBV3-1/TRBV3-2
TGTGCCAGCAGCCCCGGACAGGGGGAATGGTGGCCCCAGCATTTT
CASSPGQGEWWPQHF
>-|TRBJ2-5|-|TRBV20-1
TGCAGTGCTAGGGAGGGCCCAACCCAGTACTTC
CSAREGPTQYF
>-|TRBJ1-2|-|TRBV14
TGTGCCAGCAGCCAAGCCTCATACTATGGCTACACCTTC
CASSQASYYGYTF